The 18 T cell receptor beta chains below were found in one sample sequenced in a study of T cell repertoires in cytomegalovirus infection. No cognate antigen is known for these TCRs. In TCRdb, the reads were re-called with MiXCR into one record per CDR3 protein. Here the sample spans about 900,000 distinct CDR3 sequences, approximately 31% being singletons. The sample was cultured CD8+ T cells from PBMCs, taken from culture after CMV antigen stimulation. Receptors originate from a human donor in good health (CMV status not recorded). Some clones in this sample may be carry-over from other donors' samples.

This clonotype has at least ten counts. The chain recombines TRBV7-8 with TRBJ2-7; D unclear. V dropped 0 bases and J dropped 1 base, with 10 bases sitting between them. The CDR3 spans 15 residues. CDR1 SGHVS and CDR2 FQNEAQ come from the germline V gene. The CDR3 DNA reads as TGTGCCAGCAGCTTAGCATCCTCCTCTTCCTACGAGCAGTACTTC. Amino acid sequence: CASSLASSSSYEQYF.

Remarks on this clonotype: A much larger clone differs by one base, so this may be a read error. The chain links TRBV6-6 to TRBJ2-2; no definite D call. V was trimmed by 8 bases and J by 6 bases, leaving 7 bases between them. This CDR3 spans 11 amino acids. The germline gives CDR1 MNHNY, CDR2 SVGAGI (reference sequence). The CDR3 nucleotides read TGTGCCAGCTTCTACGCCGGGGAGCTGTTTTTT. Translation: CASFYAGELFF.

The sample holds a few counts of this clonotype. The V and J genes are TRBV7-9 and TRBJ1-1; D is uncertain. The V end was cut by 3 bases, the J end by 5 bases, with 7 bases between. The CDR3 sequence is 12 residues long. In germline, CDR1 is SEHNR, CDR2 FQNEAQ (reference sequence). This CDR3 reads CASSFGVTEAFF. The DNA for the CDR3 is TGTGCCAGCAGCTTTGGGGTTACTGAAGCTTTCTTT.

This clonotype showed up just a few times. This chain connects TRBV15 to TRBJ2-1; the D is unclear. Trimming stripped 0 bases from V and 5 bases from J, with 8 bases between. CDR3 length: 14 residues. Germline CDR1 is LNHNV and CDR2 is YYDKDF (reference sequence). The CDR3, as DNA: TGTGCCACCAGCAGAGACTCGTTGAACAATGAGCAGTTCTTC. As protein: CATSRDSLNNEQFF.

The V call is TRBV5-1, the J call TRBJ1-6; 12 nucleotides match TRBD1. V lost 3 bases, J lost 16 bases, and 14 bases stayed unmatched. This CDR3 region has 16 residues. Germline CDR1 reads SGHRS; CDR2 reads YFSETQ. CDR3 sequence: CASSWDPGTGGIGLHF. The CDR3 DNA reads as TGCGCCAGCAGCTGGGACCCCGGGACAGGGGGCATTGGTCTCCACTTT.

This clonotype was detected many times. The V gene is TRBV7-2, the J gene TRBJ1-1; D is ambiguous. Germline V lookup: CDR1 SGHTA, CDR2 FQGNSA. Trimming shortened V by 0 bases and J by 0 bases, and 8 bases separated the two germline ends. The CDR3 is made up of 15 amino acids. The DNA of the CDR3 is TGTGCCAGCAGCTTAGCTCCAGCTTTGAACACTGAAGCTTTCTTT. This codes for CASSLAPALNTEAFF.

This chain uses TRBV27 with TRBJ1-5, with 8 nucleotides matching TRBD1. Trimming removed 5 bases from V and 9 bases from J; junction bases left unmatched: 9. The CDR3 covers 14 residues. From germline, CDR1 is MNHEY and CDR2 SMNVEV (reference sequence). Written as DNA, the CDR3 is TGTGCCAGCAGTCCCCGGGGACAGGCGACGCCCCAGCATTTT. This codes for CASSPRGQATPQHF.

The rearrangement links TRBV10-3 to TRBJ2-6; a weak D match, TRBD2 (6 bases). Germline assignment: CDR1 ENHRY and CDR2 SYGVKD. The V gene lost 6 bases and the J gene lost 4 bases, with 10 bases spanning the gap. CDR3 size: 14 residues. CDR3 amino acids: CAIREGEGANVLTF. CDR3 in DNA: TGTGCCATCAGGGAGGGCGAAGGGGCCAACGTCCTGACTTTC.

The J gene is TRBJ2-3, the V gene TRBV11-3; TRBD1 agrees at 7 bases. This CDR3 has 15 amino acids. Germline V gene sequence: CDR1 SGHNT, CDR2 YENEEA. V was clipped by 3 bases and J by 4 bases; unmatched bases: 7. CDR3 DNA: TGTGCCAGCAGCTTTGGGGACAGCGCCCCAGATACGCAGTATTTT. As protein: CASSFGDSAPDTQYF. Full variable domain (rest looked up from reference TRBV11-3 and TRBJ2-3): EAGVVQSPRYKIIEKKQPVAFWCNPISGHNTLYWYLQNLGQGPELLIRYENEEAVDDSQLPKDRFSAERLKGVDSTLKIQPAELGDSAVYLCASSFGDSAPDTQYFGPGTRLTVL.

A remark on this clonotype: This is likely a read error, given that the CDR3 carries no conserved phenylalanine or tryptophan at its end. This sequence joins TRBV6-6 and TRBJ2-1, with D uncertain. The CDR3 covers 15 residues. Germline CDR1 and CDR2: MNHNY and SVGAGI (reference sequence). The ends were cut back, 7 bases at V and 0 bases at J, with 13 bases in the middle. This CDR3 reads CASTVGYPSYNEQFL. CDR3 sequence (DNA): TGTGCCAGCACGGTAGGGTACCCCTCCTACAATGAGCAGTTCCTC.

This clonotype has only a few counts. The chain links TRBV27 to TRBJ1-2, with no clear D. The CDR3 loop spans 11 amino acids. Trimming stripped 8 bases from V and 0 bases from J, with 4 bases between. CDR1 is MNHEY and CDR2 is SMNVEV in the germline V gene (reference sequence). In DNA, the CDR3 is TGTGCCAGCGGACCTAACTATGGCTACACCTTC. It codes for CASGPNYGYTF.

The chain combines TRBV6-6 with TRBJ1-2; D not resolved. The germline V gene has CDR1 MNHNY and CDR2 SVGAGI (reference sequence). The CDR3 length is 13 residues. Trimming stripped 0 bases from V and 7 bases from J, with 9 bases between. The CDR3 DNA reads TGTGCCAGCAGTTACTCGTACGGGTTTGGCTACACCTTC. It translates to CASSYSYGFGYTF.

The chain is built from TRBV20-1 and TRBJ2-1; 10 bases fit TRBD2. This CDR3 has 16 amino acids. Unmatched junction bases numbered 8, after V lost 3 bases and J lost 3 bases. Germline values: CDR1 DFQATT, CDR2 SNEGSKA (reference sequence). The CDR3 region is CSARGTSEPFYNEQFF. The CDR3 DNA reads as TGCAGTGCTAGGGGGACTAGCGAACCCTTCTACAATGAGCAGTTCTTC.

This clonotype was seen a few times. The V gene is TRBV6-6, the J gene TRBJ1-1; 9 bases match TRBD1. The CDR3 extends over 12 amino acids. The trim removed 6 bases at V and 13 bases at J, leaving 9 bases unmatched. Germline V gene sequence: CDR1 MNHNY, CDR2 SVGAGI (reference sequence). The CDR3 loop reads CASRSSGTGCFF. CDR3 DNA sequence: TGTGCCAGCAGATCCTCCGGGACAGGGTGTTTCTTT.

This clonotype was seen more than once but under ten times. The chain couples TRBV19 to TRBJ1-2; TRBD1 agrees at 7 bases. This CDR3 has 15 residues. J gave up 8 bases and V 2 bases, and 11 bases lay outside the gene matches. Germline values: CDR1 LNHDA, CDR2 SQIVND (reference sequence). Here the CDR3 DNA reads TGTGCCAGTAGTATAAAAGGGGGCGGCTACGGAGGCTACACCTTC. It specifies CASSIKGGGYGGYTF.

This clonotype has just a few counts. The chain recombines TRBV19 with TRBJ1-1; no clear D. V lost 7 bases and J lost 0, with 15 bases in between. This CDR3 contains 15 residues. Germline CDR1 and CDR2: LNHDA and SQIVND (reference sequence). The DNA for the CDR3 is TGTGCCAGTAACGAACCCGGACGGTTGAACACTGAAGCTTTCTTT. Protein: CASNEPGRLNTEAFF.

The chain recombines TRBV12-3 or TRBV12-4 with TRBJ1-2; D might be TRBD1 (5 bases). Trimming removed 6 bases at V and 3 bases at J, with 11 bases between. The CDR3 extends over 13 amino acids. Written as DNA, the CDR3 is TGTGCCAGCAGCCCCACGGGACACTATGGCTACACCTTC. Translating it yields CASSPTGHYGYTF.

There are a few counts of this clonotype. This chain links TRBV2 with TRBJ1-5; D is ambiguous. This CDR3 comprises 14 residues. CDR1 is SNHLY and CDR2 is FYNNEI in the germline V gene. The germline V and J ends were trimmed by 6 bases and 5 bases, with 14 bases remaining between them. The CDR3 sequence is CASRRPDPDQPQHF. The CDR3 DNA is TGTGCCAGCAGGCGGCCCGATCCGGATCAGCCCCAGCATTTT. Together with reference TRBV2 and TRBJ1-5, the CDR3 gives the full variable domain: EPEVTQTPSHQVTQMGQEVILRCVPISNHLYFYWYRQILGQKVEFLVSFYNNEISEKSEIFDDQFSVERPDGSNFTLKIRSTKLEDSAMYFCASRRPDPDQPQHFGDGTRLSIL.